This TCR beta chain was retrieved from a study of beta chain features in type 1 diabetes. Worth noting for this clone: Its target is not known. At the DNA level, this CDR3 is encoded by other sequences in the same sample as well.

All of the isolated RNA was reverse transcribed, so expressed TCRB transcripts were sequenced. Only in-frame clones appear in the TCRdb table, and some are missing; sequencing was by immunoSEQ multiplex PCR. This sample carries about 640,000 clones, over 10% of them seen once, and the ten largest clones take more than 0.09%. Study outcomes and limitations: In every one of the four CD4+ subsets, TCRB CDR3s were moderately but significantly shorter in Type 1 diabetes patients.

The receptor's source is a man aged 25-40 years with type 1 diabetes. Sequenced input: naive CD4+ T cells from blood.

CDR3 DNA: TGTGCCATCAGTGAACTTACCTACGAGCAGTACTTC. It translates to CAISELTYEQYF. The chain employs TRBV10-3 and TRBJ2-7; D is unclear. The V end lost 3 bases, the J end lost 2 bases, and 5 bases lay between the germline ends. CDR1 is ENHRY and CDR2 is SYGVKD in the germline V gene. CDR3 size: 12 residues.